The clone carrying this TCR beta chain was recorded many times. As yet, its antigen is unknown. CDR1 SQVTM and CDR2 ANQGSEA come from the germline V gene. J gave up 3 bases and V 5 bases, and 12 bases lay outside the gene matches. The CDR3 covers 15 residues. Separate cDNA molecules each had unique molecular identifiers attached to them. TCRdb re-derived calls from the 5' RACE reads in MiXCR, one entry per CDR3 protein. Of tens of thousands of distinct CDR3 sequences in the sample, 5% to 6% were seen once. The data were obtained in a study of early T cells in non-severe SARS-CoV-2 infection. Study results and limitations: VDJdb matching favored anti-spike CD8 responses, missing private and CD4 specificities.

The material sequenced was whole blood, taken at baseline. V is TRBV29-1 and J is TRBJ2-7; 8 nucleotides line up with TRBD1. The TCR was taken from an adult who was a healthcare worker with PCR-confirmed SARS-CoV-2 infection or an uninfected control (not recorded which). CDR3 bases: TGCAGCGTTCCCCACGGGCAGGGGGCGAACTACGAGCAGTACTTC. Protein product: CSVPHGQGANYEQYF.